This TCR beta chain is drawn from a study of cytomegalovirus exposure and HLA in healthy donors. Study observations and caveats: In an earlier analysis, about 87% or about 30%: the productive usage of most TCR beta V segments.

Researchers ran the PCR with 60 Vbeta and 13 Jbeta primers. The data were produced by immunoSEQ multiplex PCR, yet TCRdb's version contains in-frame clones alone and is incomplete. Here the sample spans about 240,000 clones, over 70% being singletons. About this clone: What it recognizes is unknown.

Germline CDR1 and CDR2: SGHNT and YENEEA. The CDR3 length is 14 residues. J was trimmed by 7 bases and V by 4 bases; bases with no gene match: 7. The chain couples TRBV11-3 to TRBJ2-1; 7 nucleotides align to TRBD2. The sample was PBMCs. The clonotype was recovered from a woman in her sixties or seventies in good health and CMV-seropositive. The CDR3 is CASSSPGEGNEQFF. CDR3 bases: TGTGCCAGCAGCTCCCCGGGGGAGGGAAATGAGCAGTTCTTC.